The 28 T cell receptor beta chains below were found in one sample sequenced in a study of control samples from healthy donors and cancer patients. This table comes from immunoSEQ multiplex PCR, and its TCRdb copy is limited to in-frame clones, with some not included. The sample yields roughly 88,000 clones, approximately 90% seen once. Material: blood. Source of these receptors: a woman aged 25 to 39 in good health.

The chain has TRBV30 and TRBJ2-3; 11 nucleotides line up with TRBD2. The germline CDR1 and CDR2 sequences are GTSNPN and SVGIG (reference sequence). Losses at the gene ends were 3 bases for V and 3 bases for J; bases not matched to a gene: 2. The CDR3 has 14 residues. CDR3 DNA: TGTGCCTGGAGGAGACTAGCGGGAACAGATACGCAGTATTTT. Its protein is CAWRRLAGTDTQYF.

The chain links TRBV29-1 to TRBJ1-2, with 9 bases matching TRBD1. Germline V gene sequence: CDR1 SQVTM, CDR2 ANQGSEA. Trimming took 6 bases from V and 4 from J; bases not matched to a gene: 6. The CDR3 is 13 amino acids. The CDR3 loop reads CSVRDRDAYGYTF. The CDR3 nucleotides are TGCAGCGTCCGGGACAGGGACGCCTATGGCTACACCTTC. Full variable domain (remainder filled in from reference TRBV29-1 and TRBJ1-2): SAVISQKPSRDICQRGTSLTIQCQVDSQVTMMFWYRQQPGQSLTLIATANQGSEATYESGFVIDKFPISRPNLTFSTLTVSNMSPEDSSIYLCSVRDRDAYGYTFGSGTRLTVV.

The chain employs TRBV5-1 and TRBJ1-3; TRBD1 aligns across 7 bases. Germline V gene data show CDR1 as SGHRS and CDR2 as YFSETQ. The CDR3 totals 15 residues. Trimming removed 0 bases from V and 2 bases from J; junction bases left unmatched: 2. CDR3 DNA sequence: TGCGCCAGCAGCTTGGGACAGGGCACTGGAAACACCATATATTTT. This sequence encodes CASSLGQGTGNTIYF.

The rearrangement links TRBV3-1 (or the pseudogene TRBV3-2) to TRBJ2-1; D unclear. Germline loops: CDR1 LGHDT, CDR2 YNNKEL (reference sequence). The CDR3 loop spans 15 amino acids. V was shortened by 4 bases and J by 3 bases, with 13 bases between the two germline ends. CDR3 in DNA: TGTGCCAGCAGCCGCCAGCGTCCCAGCTACAATGAGCAGTTCTTC. Translating it yields CASSRQRPSYNEQFF.

The V and J genes are TRBV6-1 and TRBJ2-1; D gene uncertain. Trimming removed 4 bases from V and 1 base from J, with 17 bases in between. Per germline, CDR1 MNHNS and CDR2 SASEGT. The CDR3 spans 17 residues. This CDR3 is CASSGLQATFSYNEQFF. For the CDR3, the DNA is TGTGCCAGCAGTGGACTTCAAGCCACATTTTCCTACAATGAGCAGTTCTTC.

The chain couples TRBV11-2 to TRBJ1-2; tentative D call: TRBD1 (5 bases). Germline-derived CDR1 and CDR2 are SGHAT and FQNNGV. Trimming removed 0 bases at V and 6 bases at J, with 5 bases between. The CDR3 loop spans 12 amino acids. This CDR3 is CASSLEGHGYTF. As DNA, the CDR3 is TGTGCCAGCAGCTTAGAGGGGCATGGCTACACCTTC.

The chain combines TRBV27 with TRBJ1-6; weak D call: TRBD1 (5 bases). Germline loops: CDR1 MNHEY, CDR2 SMNVEV (reference sequence). The CDR3 covers 15 residues. Between the trimmed V and J ends, which lost 7 bases and 9 bases, there was a span of 19 bases. Here the CDR3 reads CASKRGSARASPLHF. As DNA, the CDR3 is TGTGCCAGCAAAAGGGGCTCCGCCCGAGCTTCACCCCTCCACTTT.

The rearrangement uses TRBV24-1 and TRBJ1-5; D call uncertain. V lost 5 bases, J lost 1 base, and 5 bases lay in between. The germline V gene has CDR1 KGHDR and CDR2 SFDVKD. The CDR3 is 13 amino acids. The CDR3 DNA follows: TGTGCCACCAGTGCGGGGAGCAATCAGCCCCAGCATTTT. Its protein is CATSAGSNQPQHF.

The chain employs TRBV4-2 and TRBJ1-6; D call uncertain. V shed 1 base and J shed 8 bases, with 12 bases lying between them. CDR1 and CDR2 from the germline V gene are LGHNA and YNFKEQ. This CDR3 has 15 residues. The CDR3 loop reads CASSQAGRVDSPLHF. The CDR3 nucleotides are TGTGCCAGCAGCCAAGCTGGAAGGGTCGATTCACCCCTCCACTTT.

V is TRBV19 and J is TRBJ1-4; 10 nucleotides agree with TRBD1. V shed 9 bases, J shed 6 bases, and the junction held 7 bases outside the gene matches. In germline, CDR1 is LNHDA, CDR2 SQIVND (reference sequence). The CDR3 totals 14 residues. DNA of the CDR3: TGTGCCAGCGCTCGACAGGGGGCGCATGAAAAACTGTTTTTT. Amino acids: CASARQGAHEKLFF.

The CDR3 spells CASSFASSNNSPLHF. For the CDR3, the DNA is TGTGCCAGCAGCTTTGCCAGCTCAAATAATTCACCCCTCCACTTT. The chain combines TRBV7-9 with TRBJ1-6; D gene ambiguous. V gave up 3 bases and J gave up 5 bases, with 11 bases separating them. CDR1 is SEHNR and CDR2 is FQNEAQ in the germline V gene (reference sequence). CDR3 length: 15 residues.

The chain couples TRBV29-1 to TRBJ2-2; a weak D match, TRBD1 (8 bases). V dropped 4 bases and J dropped 1 base, with 22 bases sitting between them. Germline assignment: CDR1 SQVTM and CDR2 ANQGSEA. The CDR3 has 18 amino acids. The CDR3 region is CSVGQGAGGLLNTGELFF. The CDR3 DNA is TGCAGCGTTGGCCAGGGGGCAGGGGGACTACTGAACACCGGGGAGCTGTTTTTT.

This clone came up a few times. The V call is TRBV5-4, the J call TRBJ1-1; 7 nucleotides agree with TRBD1. This CDR3 has 16 amino acids. The V segment lost 4 bases and the J segment 6 bases; nucleotides outside the gene matches: 15. Germline V gene lookup returns CDR1 SGHNT and CDR2 YYREEE (reference sequence). The CDR3 spells CASSLATGTVIPEAFF. CDR3 coding DNA: TGTGCCAGCAGCCTAGCCACCGGGACAGTTATCCCTGAAGCTTTCTTT.

This clone has only one observation. The chain carries TRBV5-1 and TRBJ2-6; D is perhaps TRBD1 or TRBD2 (5 bases each). Trimming stripped 3 bases from V and 0 bases from J, with 13 bases between. The CDR3 is 17 residues long. The V gene's germline CDR1 is SGHRS and CDR2 YFSETQ. CDR3 sequence: CASSSQGRLSGANVLTF. CDR3 sequence (DNA): TGCGCCAGCAGCTCCCAGGGACGGCTCTCTGGGGCCAACGTCCTGACTTTC. Combining the CDR3 with reference TRBV5-1 and TRBJ2-6 gives the whole variable domain KAGVTQTPRYLIKTRGQQVTLSCSPISGHRSVSWYQQTPGQGLQFLFEYFSETQRNKGNFPGRFSGRQFSNSRSEMNVSTLELGDSALYLCASSSQGRLSGANVLTFGAGSRLTVL.

This clone was counted a few times. The chain joins TRBV2 to TRBJ1-2; D unresolved. The V gene lost 7 bases and the J gene lost 7 bases, with 16 bases spanning the gap. Germline lookup yields CDR1 SNHLY and CDR2 FYNNEI. The CDR3 runs to 13 residues. CDR3 region: CASISRSDIGYTF. CDR3 sequence (DNA): TGTGCCAGCATTTCCAGGTCGGATATTGGCTACACCTTC.

V gene TRBV7-8 combines with J gene TRBJ1-1; D gene uncertain. There are 14 residues in the CDR3. Trimming stripped 3 bases from V and 1 base from J, with 9 bases between. The germline V gene encodes CDR1 SGHVS and CDR2 FQNEAQ. The CDR3 loop is CASSFQITNTEAFF. CDR3 coding DNA: TGTGCCAGCAGCTTCCAAATTACGAACACTGAAGCTTTCTTT.

V and J are TRBV6-1 and TRBJ2-1, with TRBD2 identical over 7 bases. The length of the CDR3 is 19 residues. Per germline, CDR1 MNHNS and CDR2 SASEGT. Losses at the gene ends were 3 bases for V and 6 bases for J; bases not matched to a gene: 20. The CDR3 loop is CASSEYPPSGGSFGNEQFF. CDR3 in DNA: TGTGCCAGCAGTGAGTATCCCCCCTCGGGGGGAAGCTTTGGCAATGAGCAGTTCTTC.

This clone was counted only a few times. The chain joins TRBV27 to TRBJ2-7; TRBD1 matches at 8 bases. The germline gives CDR1 MNHEY, CDR2 SMNVEV (reference sequence). V shed 5 bases, J shed 11 bases, and the junction held 14 bases outside the gene matches. The CDR3 length is 14 residues. The CDR3 is CASSVGQGQSREYF. DNA for the CDR3: TGTGCCAGCAGTGTCGGACAGGGCCAGTCAAGAGAGTACTTC.

The chain couples TRBV7-3 to TRBJ2-2; D is ambiguous. This CDR3 contains 14 residues. The V end lost 2 bases, the J end lost 1 base, and 5 bases lay between the germline ends. CDR1 is SGHTA, CDR2 FQGTGA, per germline. CDR3 sequence reads: CASSLGGNTGELFF. As DNA, the CDR3 is TGTGCCAGCAGCTTAGGCGGGAACACCGGGGAGCTGTTTTTT.

The chain combines TRBV28 with TRBJ1-2; 11 bases are shared with TRBD1. Per the germline V gene, CDR1 is MDHEN and CDR2 is SYDVKM. V shed 6 bases and J 0 bases; nucleotides not matched to a gene: 6. The CDR3 has 16 residues. This chain's CDR3 is CASSIGGQGANYGYTF. For the CDR3, the DNA is TGTGCCAGCAGCATTGGGGGACAGGGGGCTAACTATGGCTACACCTTC.

The V and J genes are TRBV3-1 (or the pseudogene TRBV3-2) and TRBJ2-3; 8 bases fit TRBD2. The CDR3 has 17 residues. V dropped 4 bases and J dropped 2; count of bases not matched to a gene: 11. Germline loops: CDR1 LGHDT, CDR2 YNNKEL (reference sequence). CDR3 nucleotides: TGTGCCAGCAGCCCCTCAGGAGCGGGAGCAAACACAGATACGCAGTATTTT. Its protein is CASSPSGAGANTDTQYF.

The V call is TRBV6-5, the J call TRBJ1-1; D gene uncertain. Looked up from germline, CDR1 is MNHEY and CDR2 is SVGAGI. The CDR3 is 15 amino acids. V lost 0 bases to trimming and J lost 0 bases, with 8 bases between them. As DNA, the CDR3 is TGTGCCAGCAGTTACTCGCAAACCATGAACACTGAAGCTTTCTTT. This sequence encodes CASSYSQTMNTEAFF.

The chain combines TRBV5-1 with TRBJ1-1; 9 bases map to TRBD1. Trimming cost V 4 bases and J 7 bases; bases outside gene matches: 8. The V gene's germline CDR1 is SGHRS and CDR2 YFSETQ. This CDR3 region has 14 residues. CDR3 loop: CASSQGTGKGEAFF. The DNA for the CDR3 is TGCGCCAGCAGCCAGGGGACAGGGAAAGGTGAAGCTTTCTTT. The whole variable domain, remainder taken from reference TRBV5-1 and TRBJ1-1, is KAGVTQTPRYLIKTRGQQVTLSCSPISGHRSVSWYQQTPGQGLQFLFEYFSETQRNKGNFPGRFSGRQFSNSRSEMNVSTLELGDSALYLCASSQGTGKGEAFFGQGTRLTVV.

The chain couples TRBV29-1 to TRBJ1-1; D is perhaps TRBD1 (6 bases). The ends were cut back, 5 bases at V and 3 bases at J, with 10 bases in the middle. This CDR3 spans 12 amino acids. Per germline, CDR1 SQVTM and CDR2 ANQGSEA. This CDR3 is CSVWGQDTEAFF. The DNA for the CDR3 is TGCAGCGTTTGGGGGCAGGACACTGAAGCTTTCTTT.

The genes are TRBV3-1 (or the pseudogene TRBV3-2) and TRBJ2-1, with 8 bases lining up with TRBD2. Unmatched junction bases numbered 3, after V lost 0 bases and J lost 8 bases. CDR1 LGHDT and CDR2 YNNKEL come from the germline V gene (reference sequence). The CDR3 extends over 14 amino acids. CDR3 coding DNA: TGTGCCAGCAGCCAAGAGACGGGGGGGGATGAGCAGTTCTTC. As protein: CASSQETGGDEQFF.

This clone was seen only once. The rearrangement links TRBV3-1 (or the pseudogene TRBV3-2) to TRBJ2-7; TRBD1 agrees at 11 bases. V lost 1 base, J lost 5 bases, and 1 base stayed unmatched. The CDR3 is 14 residues long. CDR1 and CDR2 (germline): LGHDT, YNNKEL (reference sequence). The CDR3 DNA reads as TGTGCCAGCAGCCAAGTGGGACAGGGGGACGAGCAGTACTTC. Translating gives CASSQVGQGDEQYF.

This sequence joins TRBV29-1 and TRBJ2-7; D call uncertain. The CDR3 length is 11 residues. Trimming pared 7 bases from V and 5 bases from J, leaving 12 bases between. From germline, CDR1 is SQVTM and CDR2 ANQGSEA. The CDR3 DNA reads TGCAGCGACGGCGTTGGGGACGAGCAGTACTTC. This gives the protein CSDGVGDEQYF.

The chain has TRBV5-1 and TRBJ1-1; tentatively, D is TRBD1 (6 bases). The CDR3 is made up of 13 amino acids. With 1 base removed from V and 6 bases from J, the gap between germline ends came to 10 bases. Germline CDR1 and CDR2: SGHRS and YFSETQ. CDR3: CASSLNGGPEAFF. For the CDR3, the DNA is TGCGCCAGCAGCTTGAATGGGGGCCCTGAAGCTTTCTTT.